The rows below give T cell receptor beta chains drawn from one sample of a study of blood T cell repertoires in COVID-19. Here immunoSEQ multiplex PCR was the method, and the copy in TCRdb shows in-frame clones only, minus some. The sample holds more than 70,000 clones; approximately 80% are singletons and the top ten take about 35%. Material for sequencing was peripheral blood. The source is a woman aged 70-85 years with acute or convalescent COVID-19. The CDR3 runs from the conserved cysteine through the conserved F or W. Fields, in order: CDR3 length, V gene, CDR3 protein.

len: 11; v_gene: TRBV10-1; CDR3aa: CASSGGYEQYF
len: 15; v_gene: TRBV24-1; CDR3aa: CATSDQDTATDTQYF
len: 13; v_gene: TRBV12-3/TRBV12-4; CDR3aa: CASSPTSSNEQFF
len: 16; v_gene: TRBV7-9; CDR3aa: CASSLAPGTGQETQYF
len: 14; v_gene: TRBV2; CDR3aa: CAIVLWRGSYEQYF
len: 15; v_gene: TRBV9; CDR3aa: CASSVGTSRTYEQYF
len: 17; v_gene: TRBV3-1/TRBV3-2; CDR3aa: CASSQDFRLPGGEKLFF
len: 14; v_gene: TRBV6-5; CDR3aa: CASSLSGEGQPQHF
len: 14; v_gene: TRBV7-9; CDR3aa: CASSRHQGTYEQYF
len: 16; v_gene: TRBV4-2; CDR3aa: CASSGAGRGSTDTQYF
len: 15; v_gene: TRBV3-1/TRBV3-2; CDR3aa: CASSQDVVISDTQYF
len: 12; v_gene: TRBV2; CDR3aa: CASSLDRNTQYF
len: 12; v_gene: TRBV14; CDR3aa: CASSRVSGNQFF
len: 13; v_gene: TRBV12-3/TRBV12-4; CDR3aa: CASRHTVNTEAFF
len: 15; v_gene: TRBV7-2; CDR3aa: CASSFGRGVSSPLHF